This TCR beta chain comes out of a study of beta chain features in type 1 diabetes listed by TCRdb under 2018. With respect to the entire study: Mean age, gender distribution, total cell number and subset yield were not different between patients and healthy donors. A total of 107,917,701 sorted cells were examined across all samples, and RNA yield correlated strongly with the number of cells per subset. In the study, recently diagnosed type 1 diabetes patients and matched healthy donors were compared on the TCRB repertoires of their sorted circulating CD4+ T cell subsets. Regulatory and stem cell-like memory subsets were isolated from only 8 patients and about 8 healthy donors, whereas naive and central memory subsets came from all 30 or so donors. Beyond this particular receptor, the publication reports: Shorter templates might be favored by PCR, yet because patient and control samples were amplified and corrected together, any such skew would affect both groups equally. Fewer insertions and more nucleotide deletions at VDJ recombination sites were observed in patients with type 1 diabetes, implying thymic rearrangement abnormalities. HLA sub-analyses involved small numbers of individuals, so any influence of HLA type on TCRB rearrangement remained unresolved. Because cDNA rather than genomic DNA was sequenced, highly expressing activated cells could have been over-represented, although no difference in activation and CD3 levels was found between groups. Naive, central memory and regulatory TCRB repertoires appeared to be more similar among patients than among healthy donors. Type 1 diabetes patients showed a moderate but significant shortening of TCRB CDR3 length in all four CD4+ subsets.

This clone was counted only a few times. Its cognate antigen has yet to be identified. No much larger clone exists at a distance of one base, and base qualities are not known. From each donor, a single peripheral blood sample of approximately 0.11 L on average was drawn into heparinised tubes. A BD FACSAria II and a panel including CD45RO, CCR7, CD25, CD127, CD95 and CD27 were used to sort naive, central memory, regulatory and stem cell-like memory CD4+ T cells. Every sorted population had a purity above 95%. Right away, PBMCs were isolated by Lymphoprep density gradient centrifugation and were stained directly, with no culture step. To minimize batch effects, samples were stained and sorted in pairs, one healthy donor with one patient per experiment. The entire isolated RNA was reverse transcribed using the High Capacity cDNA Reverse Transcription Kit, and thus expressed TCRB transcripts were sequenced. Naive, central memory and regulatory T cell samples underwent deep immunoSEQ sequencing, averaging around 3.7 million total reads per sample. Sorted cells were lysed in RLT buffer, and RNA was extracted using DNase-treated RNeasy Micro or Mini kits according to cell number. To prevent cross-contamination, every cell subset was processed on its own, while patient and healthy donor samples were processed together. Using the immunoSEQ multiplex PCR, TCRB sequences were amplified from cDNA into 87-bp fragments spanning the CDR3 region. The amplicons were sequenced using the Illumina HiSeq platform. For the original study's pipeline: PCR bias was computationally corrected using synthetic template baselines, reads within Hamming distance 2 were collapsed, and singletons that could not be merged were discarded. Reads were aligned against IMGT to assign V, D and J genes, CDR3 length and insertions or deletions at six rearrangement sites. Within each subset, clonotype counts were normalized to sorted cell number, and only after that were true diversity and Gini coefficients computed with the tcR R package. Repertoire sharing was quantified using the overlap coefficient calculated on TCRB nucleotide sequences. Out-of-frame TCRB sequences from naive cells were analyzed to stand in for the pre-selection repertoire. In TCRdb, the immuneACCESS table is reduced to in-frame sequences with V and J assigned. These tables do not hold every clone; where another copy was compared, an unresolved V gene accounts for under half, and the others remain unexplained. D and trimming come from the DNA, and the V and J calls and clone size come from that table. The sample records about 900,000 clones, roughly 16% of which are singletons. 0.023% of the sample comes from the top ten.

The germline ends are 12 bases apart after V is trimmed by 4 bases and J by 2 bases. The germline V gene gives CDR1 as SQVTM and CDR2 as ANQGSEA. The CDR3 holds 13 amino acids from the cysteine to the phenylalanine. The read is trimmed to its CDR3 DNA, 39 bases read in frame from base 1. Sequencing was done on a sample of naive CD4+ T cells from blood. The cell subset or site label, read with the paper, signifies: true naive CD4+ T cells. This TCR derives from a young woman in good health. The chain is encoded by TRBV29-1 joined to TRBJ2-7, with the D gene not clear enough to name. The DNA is TGCAGCGTTGTGGGTCGGCTGACCTACGAGCAGTACTTC. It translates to CSVVGRLTYEQYF.